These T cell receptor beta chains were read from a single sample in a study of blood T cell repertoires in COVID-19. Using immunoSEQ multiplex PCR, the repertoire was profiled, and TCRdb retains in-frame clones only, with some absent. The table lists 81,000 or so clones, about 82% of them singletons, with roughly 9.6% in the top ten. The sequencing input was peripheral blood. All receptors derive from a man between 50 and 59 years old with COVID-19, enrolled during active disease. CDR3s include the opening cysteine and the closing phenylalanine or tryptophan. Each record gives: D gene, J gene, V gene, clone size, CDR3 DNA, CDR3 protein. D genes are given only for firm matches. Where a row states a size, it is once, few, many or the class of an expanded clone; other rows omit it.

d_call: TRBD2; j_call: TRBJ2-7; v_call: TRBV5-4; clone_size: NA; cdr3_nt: TGTGCCAGCAGCTTAGATCCAGCGGGACTACTTTCCTACGAGCAGTACTTC; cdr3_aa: CASSLDPAGLLSYEQYF
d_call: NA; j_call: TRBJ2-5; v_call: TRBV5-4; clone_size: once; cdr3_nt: TGTGCCAGCAGCAACCTGGGACTTACCCAAGAGACCCAGTACTTC; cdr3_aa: CASSNLGLTQETQYF
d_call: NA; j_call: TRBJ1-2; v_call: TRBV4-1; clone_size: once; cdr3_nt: TGCGCCAGCAGCCAAGATGGGGATGCAGGGGAAGGCTACACCTTC; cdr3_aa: CASSQDGDAGEGYTF
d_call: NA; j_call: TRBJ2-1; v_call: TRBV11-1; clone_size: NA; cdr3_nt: TGTGCCAGCAGCTTGGCCAGGGAAAGGGTTCGTGAGCAGTTCTTC; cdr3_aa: CASSLARERVREQFF
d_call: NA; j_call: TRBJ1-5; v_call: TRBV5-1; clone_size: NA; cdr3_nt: TGCGCCAGCAGCTTGGGACCAGGGAATCAGCCCCAGCATTTT; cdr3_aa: CASSLGPGNQPQHF
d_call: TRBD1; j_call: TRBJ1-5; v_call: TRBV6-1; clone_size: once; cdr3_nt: TGTGCCAGCAGTGCCTCCGTTGGACAGGGGGCGCGGGAGCAGCCCCAGCATTTT; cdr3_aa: CASSASVGQGAREQPQHF
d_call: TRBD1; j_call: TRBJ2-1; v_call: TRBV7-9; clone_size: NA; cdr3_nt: TGTGCCAGCAGCTTATCAGGGGGCAGGGGTGAGCAGTTCTTC; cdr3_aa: CASSLSGGRGEQFF
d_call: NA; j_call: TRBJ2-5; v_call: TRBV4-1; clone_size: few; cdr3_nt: TGCGCCAGCAGCCAAGAAGGTCGACAGCCCCAGTACTTC; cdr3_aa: CASSQEGRQPQYF
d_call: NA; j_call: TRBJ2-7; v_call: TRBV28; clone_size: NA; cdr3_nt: TGTGCCAGCAGTTCGTGGCCGGGGGAGCAGTACTTC; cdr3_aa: CASSSWPGEQYF
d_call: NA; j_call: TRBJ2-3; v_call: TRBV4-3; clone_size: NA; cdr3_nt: TGCGCCAGCAGCCAAGGGCACAGTGTCACAGATACGCAGTATTTT; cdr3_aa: CASSQGHSVTDTQYF
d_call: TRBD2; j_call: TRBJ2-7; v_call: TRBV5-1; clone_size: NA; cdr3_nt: TGCGCCAGCAGCTTGGGGACTAGCGGGACAGATTACGAGCAGTACTTC; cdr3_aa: CASSLGTSGTDYEQYF
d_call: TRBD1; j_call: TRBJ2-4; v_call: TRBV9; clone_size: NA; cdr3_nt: TGTGCCAGCAGCGAAGGACAGGGGAGGATAGCCAAAAACATTCAGTACTTC; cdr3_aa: CASSEGQGRIAKNIQYF
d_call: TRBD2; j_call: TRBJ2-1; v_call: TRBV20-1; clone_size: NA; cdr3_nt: TGCAGTGCTAGTGCCCCAGCGGGGAGGGCCGTCTGTGAGCAGTTCTTC; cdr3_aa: CSASAPAGRAVCEQFF
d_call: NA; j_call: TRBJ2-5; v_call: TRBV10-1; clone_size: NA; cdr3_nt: TGCGCCAGCAGTGGAAGAGATTCTGCCGGCGGGACGGAGACCCAGTACTTC; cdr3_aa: CASSGRDSAGGTETQYF
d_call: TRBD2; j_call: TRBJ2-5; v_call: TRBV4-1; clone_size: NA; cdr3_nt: TGCGCCAGCAGCCAAGATCCTAGCGGGAGCCAAGGTGTGACCCAGTACTTC; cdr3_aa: CASSQDPSGSQGVTQYF
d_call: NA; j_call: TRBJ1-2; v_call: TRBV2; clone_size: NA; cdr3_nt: TGTGCCAGCAGTGAATTTAGGCAGGGAAACTATGGCTACACCTTC; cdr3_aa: CASSEFRQGNYGYTF
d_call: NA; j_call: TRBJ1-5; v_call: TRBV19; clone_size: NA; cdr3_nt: TGTGCCAGTAGTTCAACGGACAGTAGCAATCAGCCCCAGCATTTT; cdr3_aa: CASSSTDSSNQPQHF
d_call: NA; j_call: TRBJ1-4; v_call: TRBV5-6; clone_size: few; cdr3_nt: TGTGCCAGCAGCAACACAGGGTCTAATGAAAAACTGTTTTTT; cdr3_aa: CASSNTGSNEKLFF
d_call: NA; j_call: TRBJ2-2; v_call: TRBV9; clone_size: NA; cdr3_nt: TGTGCCAGCAGCGTAGGTTCAGCGGGTGGGACCGGGGAGCTGTTTTTT; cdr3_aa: CASSVGSAGGTGELFF
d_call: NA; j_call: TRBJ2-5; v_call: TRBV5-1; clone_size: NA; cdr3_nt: TGCGCCAGCTCTGGAGACAGCCAAGAGACCCAGTACTTC; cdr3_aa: CASSGDSQETQYF
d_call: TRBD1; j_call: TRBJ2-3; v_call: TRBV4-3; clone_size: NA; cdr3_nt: TGCGCCAGCAGCCATACAGGGACAGGGCTTACGGATACGCAGTATTTT; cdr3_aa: CASSHTGTGLTDTQYF
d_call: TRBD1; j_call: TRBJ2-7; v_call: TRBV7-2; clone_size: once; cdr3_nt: TGTGCCAGCAGCAAGGGACAGACCTACGAGCAGTACTTC; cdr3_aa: CASSKGQTYEQYF
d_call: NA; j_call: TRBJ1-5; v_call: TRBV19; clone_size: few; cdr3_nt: TGTGCCAGTAGTCCCACAGGTCCCAATCAGCCCCAGCATTTT; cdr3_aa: CASSPTGPNQPQHF
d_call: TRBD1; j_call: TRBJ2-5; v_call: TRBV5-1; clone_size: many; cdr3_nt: TGCGCCAGCAGCCACGGACAGGGTGGATTACAAGAGACCCAGTACTTC; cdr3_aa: CASSHGQGGLQETQYF
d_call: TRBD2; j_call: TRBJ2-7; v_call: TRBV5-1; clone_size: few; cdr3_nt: TGCGCCAGCAGCTTGGTACTAGCGGGAGAGGGGCCGGTAGGGGAGCAGTACTTC; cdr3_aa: CASSLVLAGEGPVGEQYF
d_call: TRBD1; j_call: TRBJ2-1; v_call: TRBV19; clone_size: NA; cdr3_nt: TGTGCCAGTAGACCCGACAGGGTATCAAACAATGAGCAGTTCTTC; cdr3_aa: CASRPDRVSNNEQFF